The clone carrying this T cell receptor (beta chain) was counted ten times or more. Its antigen is not known. Molecular barcoding with unique molecular identifiers was used for the TCRbeta library. From the PCR reads, TCRdb called clonotypes with MiXCR, one entry per CDR3 protein. This sample has 550,000 to 800,000 distinct CDR3 sequences, with about 12% found just once. This sample is drawn from a study of T-cell reconstitution after alpha-beta-depleted transplantation in children. Study-wide findings and caveats: Hyperexpanded clones declined; after one year, newly produced T cells mostly supplied diversity.

The clonotype was recovered from a girl aged 2 to 9 with congenital amegakaryocytic thrombocytopenia, due to receive a stem cell transplant. The sample here was PBMCs, taken before TCRalphabeta/CD19-depleted stem cell transplant.

The CDR3 protein is CSGVEGTSGSNEQFF. The CDR3 DNA reads TGCAGCGGAGTGGAGGGGACTAGCGGGAGCAATGAGCAGTTCTTC. The chain has TRBV29-1 and TRBJ2-1; 14 nucleotides line up with TRBD2. Per the germline V gene, CDR1 is SQVTM and CDR2 is ANQGSEA. The ends lost 7 bases at V and 6 bases at J; junction bases unmatched: 8. The CDR3 runs 15 residues.